Sequencing of this T cell receptor beta chain was carried out in a study of shared clonotypes between healthy human individuals. Study context: Each donor's CD8 memory used one plate, CD8 naive two, each CD4 subset three. Study findings and constraints: It was only blood that was sampled, and tissue repertoires likely differ.

Using immunoSEQ multiplex PCR, the repertoire was profiled, and TCRdb retains in-frame clones only, with some absent. Of more than 2 million clones in the sample, around 95% were seen once. A word on this clone: Its antigen is as yet unknown.

The CDR3 extends over 11 amino acids. Between the trimmed V and J ends, which lost 4 bases and 10 bases, there was a span of 12 bases. Germline CDR1 reads SGHRS; CDR2 reads YFSETQ. This TCR was recovered from a young man in good health. This chain joins TRBV5-1 and TRBJ2-7; D remains ambiguous. The material sequenced was naive CD4+ T cells sorted from blood. Regarding subset: CD45RA+ positively selected. The CDR3 bases are TGCGCCAGCAGCCTCAATACCGAACAGTACTTC. Its translation: CASSLNTEQYF.